This TCR beta chain was obtained from a study of T and B cells in COVID-19 patients. Germline CDR1 reads SQVTM; CDR2 reads ANQGSEA. This CDR3 spans 13 amino acids. Trimming pared 7 bases from V and 3 bases from J, leaving 15 bases between. Multiplex PCR with BIOMED2 TRB-A/B primer pools amplified TRB rearrangements. TCRdb analysed the multiplex PCR reads with MiXCR anew, one entry per CDR3 protein. The top ten clones hold less than 4.5% of a sample with 15,000 or so distinct CDR3 sequences, under 30% of them seen once. Whole-study results and caveats: In COVID-19 patients, T cell receptor beta variable and joining gene use was reportedly strongly skewed.

In the case of this clonotype: Its target is not known.

From blood, roughly 240-550 ng of genomic DNA served as TRB template. This clonotype originated in a human donor who had recovered from COVID-19. The sample comprised blood. The chain has TRBV29-1 and TRBJ1-2, with D possibly matching TRBD1 (6 bases). CDR3 sequence: CSAERGVDYGYTF. The CDR3 DNA is TGCAGCGCCGAGAGGGGGGTCGACTATGGCTACACCTTC.